This T cell receptor (beta chain) was recovered during a study of CD8+ T cells in alopecia areata. About the study: Each of the treated patients was given oral tofacitinib, 5 to 10 mg twice daily, for moderate-to-severe alopecia areata.

This clone was picked up one time. The target antigen is unknown. Isolated RNA was reverse transcribed into cDNA used as the sequencing template. Libraries were prepared by immunoSEQ multiplex PCR; TCRdb keeps only in-frame clonotypes and omits some of them. The repertoire consists of about 13,000 clones, with 65% to 70% occurring once and the leading ten covering about 6.5%. Treatment reported: oral pan-JAK inhibitor, 5-10 mg twice daily. Collection of lesional scalp punch biopsies and peripheral blood was performed in alopecia areata patients. Overall study results and limits: Relative to normal scalp, lesional scalp, especially alopecia totalis/universalis, showed higher clonality. Tofacitinib significantly decreased scalp clonality and expanded CD8+ clones among top 100.

Per germline, CDR1 SGHTA and CDR2 FQGNSA. Between the trimmed V and J ends, which lost 5 bases and 4 bases, there was a span of 9 bases. The CDR3 loop spans 13 amino acids. The specimen was skin, collected at week 4, from a patient treated with tofacitinib. The chain links TRBV7-2 to TRBJ1-3; D is perhaps TRBD1 (6 bases). The source is a human donor with alopecia areata. The DNA for the CDR3 is TGTGCCAGCAGCCAGGGGCAAGGAAACACCATATATTTT. Its translation is CASSQGQGNTIYF.